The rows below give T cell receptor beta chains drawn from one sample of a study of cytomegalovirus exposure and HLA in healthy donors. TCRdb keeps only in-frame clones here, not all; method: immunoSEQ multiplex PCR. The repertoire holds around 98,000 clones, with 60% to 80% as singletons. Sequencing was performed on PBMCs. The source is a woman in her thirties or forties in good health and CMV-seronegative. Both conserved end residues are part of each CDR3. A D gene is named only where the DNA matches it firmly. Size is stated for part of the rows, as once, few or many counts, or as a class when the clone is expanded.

CDR3aa: CASSYGRDSPLNF
CDR3nt: TGTGCCAGCAGCTATGGCCGGGATTCACCCCTCAACTTT
d_gene: -
j_gene: TRBJ1-6
v_gene: TRBV5-6
abundance: -

CDR3aa: CASSPTGKANEKLFF
CDR3nt: TGTGCCAGCAGCCCGACAGGGAAAGCTAATGAAAAACTGTTTTTT
d_gene: TRBD1
j_gene: TRBJ1-4
v_gene: TRBV7-3
abundance: few

CDR3aa: CASSVGPQGADEQYF
CDR3nt: TGTGCCAGCAGCGTAGGGCCACAGGGGGCAGACGAGCAGTACTTC
d_gene: TRBD1
j_gene: TRBJ2-7
v_gene: TRBV9
abundance: -

CDR3aa: CASSPGLAGYEQYF
CDR3nt: TGCGCCAGCAGCCCGGGACTAGCAGGTTACGAGCAGTACTTC
d_gene: TRBD2
j_gene: TRBJ2-7
v_gene: TRBV5-1
abundance: -

CDR3aa: CASSLMGAANSPLHF
CDR3nt: TGTGCCAGCAGTTTAATGGGGGCTGCCAATTCACCCCTCCACTTT
d_gene: -
j_gene: TRBJ1-6
v_gene: TRBV28
abundance: -

CDR3aa: CASSPSTGGNTEAFF
CDR3nt: TGTGCCAGCTCACCATCGACCGGGGGGAACACTGAAGCTTTCTTT
d_gene: -
j_gene: TRBJ1-1
v_gene: TRBV18
abundance: once

CDR3aa: CASSVYKDSNQPQHF
CDR3nt: TGTGCCAGCAGTGTTTACAAAGATAGCAATCAGCCCCAGCATTTT
d_gene: -
j_gene: TRBJ1-5
v_gene: TRBV2
abundance: many

CDR3aa: CASSQVGAGGRSYEQYF
CDR3nt: TGTGCCAGCAGCCAAGTGGGAGCGGGGGGGAGGTCCTACGAGCAGTACTTC
d_gene: TRBD2
j_gene: TRBJ2-7
v_gene: TRBV4-2
abundance: -

CDR3aa: CAWLQGYEQYF
CDR3nt: TGTGCCTGGCTACAGGGCTACGAGCAGTACTTC
d_gene: -
j_gene: TRBJ2-7
v_gene: TRBV30
abundance: -

CDR3aa: CASSSGTKSNQPQHF
CDR3nt: TGTGCCAGCAGCTCCGGGACAAAGAGCAATCAGCCCCAGCATTTT
d_gene: -
j_gene: TRBJ1-5
v_gene: TRBV5-8
abundance: -

CDR3aa: CASSRTSYGYTF
CDR3nt: TGTGCCAGCAGCCGGACAAGCTATGGCTACACCTTC
d_gene: -
j_gene: TRBJ1-2
v_gene: TRBV7-9
abundance: -

CDR3aa: CASSSYTGELFF
CDR3nt: TGTGCCAGCAGTTCATACACCGGGGAGCTGTTTTTT
d_gene: -
j_gene: TRBJ2-2
v_gene: TRBV7-2
abundance: once

CDR3aa: CASSSRDRADTEAFF
CDR3nt: TGTGCCAGCAGCAGCAGGGACAGGGCAGACACTGAAGCTTTCTTT
d_gene: -
j_gene: TRBJ1-1
v_gene: TRBV21-1
abundance: -

CDR3aa: CASSQGLAGATDTQYF
CDR3nt: TGTGCCAGCAGTCAGGGACTAGCGGGAGCCACAGATACGCAGTATTTT
d_gene: TRBD2
j_gene: TRBJ2-3
v_gene: TRBV28
abundance: -

CDR3aa: CASSLVGQTFNSPLHF
CDR3nt: TGTGCCAGCAGCCTTGTAGGACAGACCTTTAATTCACCCCTCCACTTT
d_gene: -
j_gene: TRBJ1-6
v_gene: TRBV7-8
abundance: -

CDR3aa: CASSPRKTTGVDGYTF
CDR3nt: TGTGCCAGCTCACCACGAAAAACGACAGGGGTGGATGGCTACACCTTC
d_gene: TRBD1
j_gene: TRBJ1-2
v_gene: TRBV18
abundance: -

CDR3aa: CASRRGLARVYEQFF
CDR3nt: TGTGCCAGCAGGAGGGGACTAGCAAGGGTCTATGAGCAGTTCTTC
d_gene: TRBD2
j_gene: TRBJ2-1
v_gene: TRBV27
abundance: -

CDR3aa: CASSASSGGGDTQYF
CDR3nt: TGTGCCAGCAGCGCCTCGAGCGGGGGTGGAGATACGCAGTATTTT
d_gene: TRBD2
j_gene: TRBJ2-3
v_gene: TRBV9
abundance: few

CDR3aa: CATSRVADTTVEQYF
CDR3nt: TGTGCCACCAGCAGAGTAGCAGATACTACGGTGGAGCAGTACTTC
d_gene: -
j_gene: TRBJ2-7
v_gene: TRBV15
abundance: -

CDR3aa: CSVERVDTQYF
CDR3nt: TGCAGCGTTGAACGCGTAGATACGCAGTATTTT
d_gene: -
j_gene: TRBJ2-3
v_gene: TRBV29-1
abundance: -

CDR3aa: CASSLGTTSYNSPLHF
CDR3nt: TGTGCCAGCAGCCTAGGGACTACCTCCTATAATTCACCCCTCCACTTT
d_gene: -
j_gene: TRBJ1-6
v_gene: TRBV9
abundance: once

CDR3aa: CASSYYGGNYGYTF
CDR3nt: TGTGCCAGCAGTTACTATGGCGGAAACTATGGCTACACCTTC
d_gene: -
j_gene: TRBJ1-2
v_gene: TRBV6-6
abundance: once

CDR3aa: CASSLTGTGGGTDTQYF
CDR3nt: TGTGCCAGCAGCTTGACCGGGACAGGCGGGGGCACAGATACGCAGTATTTT
d_gene: TRBD1
j_gene: TRBJ2-3
v_gene: TRBV7-3
abundance: -

CDR3aa: CASQGVGTVYGYTF
CDR3nt: TGTGCCAGCCAGGGGGTTGGGACAGTTTATGGCTACACCTTC
d_gene: TRBD1
j_gene: TRBJ1-2
v_gene: TRBV2
abundance: -

CDR3aa: CASSPGTAEGQPQHF
CDR3nt: TGTGCCAGCAGCCCCGGGACAGCAGAGGGTCAGCCCCAGCATTTT
d_gene: TRBD1
j_gene: TRBJ1-5
v_gene: TRBV7-3
abundance: -